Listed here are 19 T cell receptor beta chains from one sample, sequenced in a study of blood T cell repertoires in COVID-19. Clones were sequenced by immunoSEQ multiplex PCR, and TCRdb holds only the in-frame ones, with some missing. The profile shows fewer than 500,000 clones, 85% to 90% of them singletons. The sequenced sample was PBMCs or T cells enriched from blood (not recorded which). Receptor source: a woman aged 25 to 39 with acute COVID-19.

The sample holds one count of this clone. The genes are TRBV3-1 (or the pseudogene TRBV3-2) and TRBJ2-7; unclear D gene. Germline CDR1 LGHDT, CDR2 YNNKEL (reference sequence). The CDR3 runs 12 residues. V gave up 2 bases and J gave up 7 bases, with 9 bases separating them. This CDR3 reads CASSQLEREQYF. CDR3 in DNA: TGTGCCAGCAGCCAACTCGAGCGTGAGCAGTACTTC.

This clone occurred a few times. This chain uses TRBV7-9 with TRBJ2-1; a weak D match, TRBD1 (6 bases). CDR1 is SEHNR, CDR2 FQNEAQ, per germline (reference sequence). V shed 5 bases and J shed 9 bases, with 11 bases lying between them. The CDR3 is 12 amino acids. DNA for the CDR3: TGTGCCAGCAGCCTAGAAGGGGGTGAGCAGTTCTTC. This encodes CASSLEGGEQFF.

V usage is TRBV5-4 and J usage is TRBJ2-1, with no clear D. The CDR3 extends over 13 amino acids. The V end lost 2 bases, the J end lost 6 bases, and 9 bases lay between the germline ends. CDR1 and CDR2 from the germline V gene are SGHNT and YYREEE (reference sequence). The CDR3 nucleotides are TGTGCCAGCAGCTTCGGTTCGCCCAATGAGCAGTTCTTC. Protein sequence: CASSFGSPNEQFF.

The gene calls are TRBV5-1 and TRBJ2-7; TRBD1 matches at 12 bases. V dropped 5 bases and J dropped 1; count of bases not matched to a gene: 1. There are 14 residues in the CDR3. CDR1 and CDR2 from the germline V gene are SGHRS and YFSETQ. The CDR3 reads CASRGQGASYEQYF. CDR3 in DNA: TGCGCCAGCAGGGGACAGGGGGCGTCCTACGAGCAGTACTTC.

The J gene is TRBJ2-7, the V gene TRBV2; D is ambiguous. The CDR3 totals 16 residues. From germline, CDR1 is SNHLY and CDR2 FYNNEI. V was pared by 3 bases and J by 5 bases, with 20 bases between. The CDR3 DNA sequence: TGTGCCAGCAGTGACGATATGGGCCTCTCCGACGACGAGCAGTACTTC. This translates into CASSDDMGLSDDEQYF.

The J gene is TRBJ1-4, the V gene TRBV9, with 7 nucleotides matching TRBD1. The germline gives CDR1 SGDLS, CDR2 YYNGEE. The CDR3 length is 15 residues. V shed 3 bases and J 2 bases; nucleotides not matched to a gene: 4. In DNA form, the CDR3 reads TGTGCCAGCAGCGGACAACAGGGGACTAATGAAAAACTGTTTTTT. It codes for CASSGQQGTNEKLFF.

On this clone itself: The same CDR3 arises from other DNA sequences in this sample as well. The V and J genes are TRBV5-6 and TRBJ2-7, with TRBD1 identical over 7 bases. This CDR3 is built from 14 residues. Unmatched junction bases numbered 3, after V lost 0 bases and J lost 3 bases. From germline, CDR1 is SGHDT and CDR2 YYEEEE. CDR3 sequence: CASSLGQGVYEQYF. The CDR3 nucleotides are TGTGCCAGCAGCTTGGGGCAGGGGGTCTACGAGCAGTACTTC.

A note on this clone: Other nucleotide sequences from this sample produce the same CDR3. In DNA, the CDR3 is TGCAGCGTTAGAGGGCAGACCTACGAGCAGTACTTC. Amino acid sequence: CSVRGQTYEQYF. The chain joins TRBV29-1 to TRBJ2-7, with D perhaps matching TRBD2 (5 bases). Germline V lookup: CDR1 SQVTM, CDR2 ANQGSEA. The V gene lost 5 bases and the J gene lost 2 bases, with 10 bases spanning the gap. The CDR3 has 12 residues.

The CDR3 sequence: CASRLQINSPLHF. The DNA for the CDR3 is TGCGCCAGCAGGCTACAGATTAATTCACCCCTCCACTTT. The rearrangement uses TRBV5-1 and TRBJ1-6; no reliable D call. The CDR3 runs 13 residues. V gave up 5 bases and J gave up 6 bases, with 9 bases separating them. Germline-derived CDR1 and CDR2 are SGHRS and YFSETQ.

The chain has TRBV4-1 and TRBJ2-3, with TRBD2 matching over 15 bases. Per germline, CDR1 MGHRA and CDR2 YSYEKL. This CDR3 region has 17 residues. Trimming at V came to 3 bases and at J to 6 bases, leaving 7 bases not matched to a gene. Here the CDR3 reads CASSQRTSGGAVDTQYF. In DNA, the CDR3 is TGCGCCAGCAGCCAGAGGACTAGCGGGGGGGCGGTGGATACGCAGTATTTT.

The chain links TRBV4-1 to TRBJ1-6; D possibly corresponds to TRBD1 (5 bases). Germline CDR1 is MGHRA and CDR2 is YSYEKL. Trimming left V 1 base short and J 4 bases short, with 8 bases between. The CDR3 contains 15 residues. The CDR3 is CASSQGTLYNSPLHF. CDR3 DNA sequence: TGCGCCAGCAGCCAAGGGACACTGTATAATTCACCCCTCCACTTT.

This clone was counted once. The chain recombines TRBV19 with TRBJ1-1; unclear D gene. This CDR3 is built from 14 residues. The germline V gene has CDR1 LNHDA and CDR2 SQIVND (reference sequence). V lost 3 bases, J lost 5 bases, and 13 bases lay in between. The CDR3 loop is CASSILSGRTEAFF. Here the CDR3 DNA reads TGTGCCAGTAGTATCCTTTCAGGAAGAACTGAAGCTTTCTTT.

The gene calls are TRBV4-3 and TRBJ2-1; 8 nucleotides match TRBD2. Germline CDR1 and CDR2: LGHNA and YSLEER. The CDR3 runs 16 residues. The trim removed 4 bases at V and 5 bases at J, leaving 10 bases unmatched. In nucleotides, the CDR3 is TGCGCCAGCAGCCCCACTAGCGGTGATAATCACAATGAGCAGTTCTTC. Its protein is CASSPTSGDNHNEQFF.

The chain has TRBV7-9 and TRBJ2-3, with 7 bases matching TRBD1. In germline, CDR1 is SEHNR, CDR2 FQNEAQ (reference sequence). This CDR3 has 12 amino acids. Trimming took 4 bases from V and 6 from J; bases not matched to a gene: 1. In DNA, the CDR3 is TGTGCCAGCAGCTCGACAGGGGATACGCAGTATTTT. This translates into CASSSTGDTQYF.

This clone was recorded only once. DNA for the CDR3: TGTGCCAGTACTAACGTCGGCGAGCAGTACTTC. As protein: CASTNVGEQYF. This chain links TRBV19 with TRBJ2-7; no firm D call. Germline V gene sequence: CDR1 LNHDA, CDR2 SQIVND (reference sequence). This CDR3 spans 11 amino acids. V was clipped by 7 bases and J by 6 bases, with 10 bases between them.

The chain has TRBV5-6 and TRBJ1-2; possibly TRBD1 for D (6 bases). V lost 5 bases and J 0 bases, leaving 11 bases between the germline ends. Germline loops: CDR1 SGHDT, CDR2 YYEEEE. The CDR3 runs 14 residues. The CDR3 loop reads CASSSGTTNYGYTF. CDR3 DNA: TGTGCCAGCAGTTCCGGGACAACTAACTATGGCTACACCTTC.

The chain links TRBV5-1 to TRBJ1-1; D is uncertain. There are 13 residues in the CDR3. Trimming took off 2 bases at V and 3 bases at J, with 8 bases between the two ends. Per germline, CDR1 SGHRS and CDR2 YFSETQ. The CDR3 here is CASSFIGDTEAFF. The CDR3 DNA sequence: TGCGCCAGCAGCTTCATCGGGGACACTGAAGCTTTCTTT.

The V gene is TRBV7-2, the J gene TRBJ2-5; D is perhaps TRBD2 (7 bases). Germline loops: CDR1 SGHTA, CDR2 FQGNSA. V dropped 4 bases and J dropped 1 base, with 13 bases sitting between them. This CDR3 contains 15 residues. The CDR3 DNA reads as TGTGCCAGCAGCTGGGGGCGGGGGCCCCAAGAGACCCAGTACTTC. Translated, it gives CASSWGRGPQETQYF.

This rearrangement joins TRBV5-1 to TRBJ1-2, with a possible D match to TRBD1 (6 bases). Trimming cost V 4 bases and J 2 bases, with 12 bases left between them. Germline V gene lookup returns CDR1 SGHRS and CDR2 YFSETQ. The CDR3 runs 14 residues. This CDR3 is CASSTEQGNYGYTF. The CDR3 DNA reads TGCGCCAGCAGCACGGAACAGGGAAACTATGGCTACACCTTC.